The clone carrying this T cell receptor beta chain was counted a few times. Its antigen remains unidentified. These data come from a study of T cells in Graves' hyperthyroidism and ophthalmopathy. Turning to the study itself: Peripheral blood was obtained at initial diagnosis, preceding any treatment. General study results and limits: Blood also carried most thyroid clonotypes expanded above 0.001.

The CDR3 runs to 12 residues. Germline assignment: CDR1 SQVTM and CDR2 ANQGSEA. V lost 5 bases and J lost 6, with 10 bases in between. From RNA transcripts, TCR beta CDR3 regions were amplified. The TCR CDR3 first-round RT-PCR relied on the HTBI primer set. TCRdb processed the multiplex PCR reads anew with MiXCR; each CDR3 protein has one entry. The sample lists about 420,000 distinct CDR3 sequences, 15% to 17% occurring once. Specimen: blood. This chain links TRBV29-1 with TRBJ1-4; D is unresolved. This clonotype was sampled from a woman aged 18-29 years with Graves' hyperthyroidism. CDR3 residues: CSVSDWDEKLFF. The CDR3 DNA sequence: TGCAGCGTTTCGGACTGGGATGAAAAACTGTTTTTT. The full variable domain, its missing parts supplied by reference TRBV29-1 and TRBJ1-4, is SAVISQKPSRDICQRGTSLTIQCQVDSQVTMMFWYRQQPGQSLTLIATANQGSEATYESGFVIDKFPISRPNLTFSTLTVSNMSPEDSSIYLCSVSDWDEKLFFGSGTQLSVL.